Below, 29 T cell receptor beta chains from the same sample are listed, as sequenced in a study of blood T cell repertoires in COVID-19. TCRdb's copy holds only in-frame clones and misses some; the assay was immunoSEQ multiplex PCR. The data hold fewer than 300,000 clones, with about 90% observed a single time. Sequenced: peripheral blood. The receptors stem from a woman between 25 and 40 years old with COVID-19, enrolled during active disease.

This chain uses TRBV30 with TRBJ1-4, with a weak D call TRBD1 (5 bases). V dropped 5 bases and J dropped 8 bases, with 6 bases sitting between them. In germline, CDR1 is GTSNPN, CDR2 SVGIG (reference sequence). There are 10 residues in the CDR3. The CDR3 loop is CAWEGEKLFF. The DNA for the CDR3 is TGTGCCTGGGAGGGGGAAAAACTGTTTTTT.

This rearrangement joins TRBV4-1 to TRBJ2-7; 8 bases align to TRBD2. V was pared by 1 base and J by 2 bases, with 4 bases of the junction left unmatched. Germline V gene lookup returns CDR1 MGHRA and CDR2 YSYEKL. The length of the CDR3 is 15 residues. CDR3 DNA: TGCGCCAGCAGCCAAGCGGCGGGGGGCACCTACGAGCAGTACTTC. This encodes CASSQAAGGTYEQYF.

This clone was detected once. This chain links TRBV19 with TRBJ2-1, with 8 bases fitting TRBD2. CDR3 size: 15 residues. The germline V gene encodes CDR1 LNHDA and CDR2 SQIVND (reference sequence). The V segment lost 3 bases and the J segment 6 bases; nucleotides outside the gene matches: 7. DNA of the CDR3: TGTGCCAGTAGTATCTTCCAGCGGGGGACCAATGAGCAGTTCTTC. Its protein is CASSIFQRGTNEQFF. The full variable domain, rest sourced from reference TRBV19 and TRBJ2-1, is DGGITQSPKYLFRKEGQNVTLSCEQNLNHDAMYWYRQDPGQGLRLIYYSQIVNDFQKGDIAEGYSVSREKKESFPLTVTSAQKNPTAFYLCASSIFQRGTNEQFFGPGTRLTVL.

This clone was counted between two and nine times. This chain joins TRBV5-5 and TRBJ2-7; 10 bases fit TRBD1. Germline trimming cut 3 bases from V and 7 bases from J; bases unmatched to any gene: 10. The CDR3 spans 15 residues. Germline V gene data show CDR1 as SGHKS and CDR2 as YYEKEE (reference sequence). CDR3 protein: CASSSPGQGSREQYF. CDR3 DNA sequence: TGTGCCAGCAGCTCGCCGGGACAGGGGTCTCGGGAGCAGTACTTC.

This clone was detected only a few times. This chain's CDR3 is CASSAAGVYNQPQHF. In DNA form, the CDR3 reads TGTGCCAGCAGCGCGGCGGGGGTCTACAATCAGCCCCAGCATTTT. This rearrangement joins TRBV7-9 to TRBJ1-5, with a weak D call TRBD1 (5 bases). The germline V gene has CDR1 SEHNR and CDR2 FQNEAQ (reference sequence). Trimming shortened V by 5 bases and J by 3 bases, and 14 bases separated the two germline ends. The CDR3 sequence is 15 residues long.

This clone was seen only a few times. This sample also contains other DNA sequences that code for the same CDR3. V gene TRBV7-9 combines with J gene TRBJ1-2; a possible D gene is TRBD1 (6 bases). Germline-derived CDR1 and CDR2 are SEHNR and FQNEAQ (reference sequence). The CDR3 totals 13 residues. V dropped 5 bases and J dropped 2 bases, with 9 bases sitting between them. The CDR3: CASSPTGNYGYTF. Here the CDR3 DNA reads TGTGCCAGCAGCCCAACAGGGAACTATGGCTACACCTTC. Based on the CDR3 plus reference TRBV7-9 and TRBJ1-2, the full variable domain is DTGVSQNPRHKITKRGQNVTFRCDPISEHNRLYWYRQTLGQGPEFLTYFQNEAQLEKSRLLSDRFSAERPKGSFSTLEIQRTEQGDSAMYLCASSPTGNYGYTFGSGTRLTVV.

This clone came up once. The gene calls are TRBV19 and TRBJ2-7; a weak D match, TRBD1 (5 bases). The CDR3 extends over 16 amino acids. CDR1 and CDR2 (germline): LNHDA, SQIVND (reference sequence). The V end lost 3 bases, the J end lost 0 bases, and 15 bases lay between the germline ends. The CDR3 region is CASSMGWGGFSYEQYF. CDR3 in DNA: TGTGCCAGTAGTATGGGGTGGGGCGGATTCTCCTACGAGCAGTACTTC.

This chain uses TRBV15 with TRBJ1-5; weak D call: TRBD1 (6 bases). Germline V lookup: CDR1 LNHNV, CDR2 YYDKDF (reference sequence). The germline V and J ends were trimmed by 2 bases and 11 bases, with 16 bases remaining between them. The CDR3 length is 14 residues. CDR3 in amino acids: CATSRQGPRSAQHF. DNA for the CDR3: TGTGCCACCAGCAGACAGGGGCCCAGATCAGCCCAGCATTTT.

The rearrangement links TRBV7-9 to TRBJ1-1, with D unresolved. This CDR3 spans 14 amino acids. The germline V gene has CDR1 SEHNR and CDR2 FQNEAQ (reference sequence). With 1 base removed from V and 4 bases from J, the gap between germline ends came to 10 bases. The CDR3 region is CASSLVVPGTEAFF. CDR3 nucleotide sequence: TGTGCCAGCAGCTTAGTGGTACCAGGCACTGAAGCTTTCTTT.

The V and J genes are TRBV27 and TRBJ1-5; tentatively, D is TRBD1 (5 bases). The CDR3 covers 15 residues. Germline V gives CDR1 MNHEY, CDR2 SMNVEV (reference sequence). Deletions cut 2 bases from V and 4 bases from J, with 12 bases between. The CDR3 sequence: CASSLGGVGNQPQHF. In DNA form, the CDR3 reads TGTGCCAGCAGTTTAGGAGGGGTAGGAAATCAGCCCCAGCATTTT.

The rearrangement links TRBV6-4 to TRBJ1-1; TRBD1 matches 8 bases. The V and J ends lost 5 bases and 5 bases, in that order; junction bases with no gene match: 7. The CDR3 is 14 amino acids. Germline CDR1 is MRHNA and CDR2 is SNTAGT. The CDR3 sequence is CASSPGTGITEAFF. CDR3 sequence (DNA): TGTGCCAGCAGTCCCGGGACAGGAATAACTGAAGCTTTCTTT.

This chain connects TRBV30 to TRBJ1-6, with D unclear. Between the trimmed V and J ends, which lost 4 bases and 5 bases, there was a span of 12 bases. Germline CDR1 and CDR2: GTSNPN and SVGIG (reference sequence). The CDR3 totals 14 residues. Here the CDR3 reads CAWMGLTDNSPLHF. CDR3 nucleotide sequence: TGTGCCTGGATGGGCCTAACTGATAATTCACCCCTCCACTTT. The whole variable domain, remainder taken from reference TRBV30 and TRBJ1-6, is SQTIHQWPATLVQPVGSPLSLECTVEGTSNPNLYWYRQAAGRGLQLLFYSVGIGQISSEVPQNLSASRPQDRQFILSSKKLLLSDSGFYLCAWMGLTDNSPLHFGNGTRLTVT.

The chain links TRBV19 to TRBJ1-3; possibly TRBD1 for D (5 bases). V was shortened by 8 bases and J by 0 bases, with 11 bases between the two germline ends. This CDR3 comprises 14 residues. Germline loops: CDR1 LNHDA, CDR2 SQIVND (reference sequence). CDR3 sequence: CASGAGSSGNTIYF. The CDR3 DNA sequence: TGTGCCAGTGGGGCCGGGAGCTCTGGAAACACCATATATTTT.

A single count supports this clone. The V and J genes are TRBV7-9 and TRBJ2-7; 7 bases are a match to TRBD2. Germline assignment: CDR1 SEHNR and CDR2 FQNEAQ (reference sequence). The V segment lost 4 bases and the J segment 7 bases; nucleotides outside the gene matches: 4. This CDR3 contains 12 residues. The CDR3 sequence: CASSWVGGEQYF. The CDR3 DNA reads as TGTGCCAGCAGCTGGGTCGGGGGGGAGCAGTACTTC.

CDR3 nucleotides: TGTGCCATCAATAGGGACAGTAACGGAAACACCATATATTTT. This translates into CAINRDSNGNTIYF. V and J are TRBV10-3 and TRBJ1-3, with TRBD1 matching over 7 bases. After removal of 7 bases from V and 4 bases from J, the junction contained 7 bases not matched to a gene. Germline V lookup: CDR1 ENHRY, CDR2 SYGVKD. CDR3 size: 14 residues.

The J gene is TRBJ1-1, the V gene TRBV5-6, with D perhaps matching TRBD1 (6 bases). Per germline, CDR1 SGHDT and CDR2 YYEEEE. The CDR3 totals 16 residues. V gave up 5 bases and J gave up 5 bases, with 22 bases separating them. The CDR3 coding sequence is TGTGCCAGCAGTTTACAGGGTTTGGTCGTTGTTACTGAAGCTTTCTTT. It encodes CASSLQGLVVVTEAFF.

The chain recombines TRBV4-1 with TRBJ2-3; possibly TRBD2 for D (5 bases). Germline V gives CDR1 MGHRA, CDR2 YSYEKL. Trimming cost V 7 bases and J 3 bases, with 20 bases left between them. The CDR3 sequence is 16 residues long. CDR3 nucleotide sequence: TGCGCCAGCACCCGACTGGGCACTAGTAGGACAGATACGCAGTATTTT. Its protein product is CASTRLGTSRTDTQYF.

This clone appeared a few times. The chain has TRBV5-1 and TRBJ2-2, with 7 bases that match TRBD2. This CDR3 contains 14 residues. Trimming cost V 5 bases and J 0 bases; bases outside gene matches: 1. Germline-derived CDR1 and CDR2 are SGHRS and YFSETQ. CDR3 DNA: TGCGCCAGCAGGCTAGCGGCGAACACCGGGGAGCTGTTTTTT. Residues: CASRLAANTGELFF.

This sequence joins TRBV30 and TRBJ1-6, with 11 bases aligning to TRBD1. The CDR3 covers 14 residues. From germline, CDR1 is GTSNPN and CDR2 SVGIG (reference sequence). Trimming took 5 bases from V and 7 from J; bases not matched to a gene: 4. CDR3 DNA sequence: TGTGCCTGGGGACAGGGGGCTGGGAATTCACCCCTCCACTTT. Its protein product is CAWGQGAGNSPLHF.

As for this clone: A read error may account for a junction end that differs from germline. V gene TRBV20-1 combines with J gene TRBJ2-3; TRBD2 matches 7 bases. This CDR3 has 11 residues. Germline V gives CDR1 DFQATT, CDR2 SNEGSKA (reference sequence). CDR3 in amino acids: CSTSYYDTQYF. Here the CDR3 DNA reads TGTTCGACTAGCTATTATGATACGCAGTATTTT.

The genes are TRBV3-1 (or the pseudogene TRBV3-2) and TRBJ2-3, with D maybe TRBD1 (6 bases). Between the trimmed V and J ends, which lost 5 bases and 2 bases, there was a span of 14 bases. CDR1 is LGHDT and CDR2 is YNNKEL in the germline V gene (reference sequence). The CDR3 has 15 amino acids. CDR3 nucleotides: TGTGCCAGCAGCGGCCTTGGGGGACACACAGATACGCAGTATTTT. This gives the protein CASSGLGGHTDTQYF.

The J gene is TRBJ2-7, the V gene TRBV4-1; weak D call: TRBD2 (5 bases). Trimming pared 5 bases from V and 2 bases from J, leaving 16 bases between. Germline CDR1 is MGHRA and CDR2 is YSYEKL. This CDR3 contains 15 residues. The CDR3, as DNA: TGCGCCAGCAGCGTCGGGGAAGCCCTCCCCTACGAGCAGTACTTC. Encoded protein: CASSVGEALPYEQYF.

The rearrangement uses TRBV2 and TRBJ2-7, with a tentative D call TRBD1 (5 bases). Deletions cut 8 bases from V and 3 bases from J, with 14 bases between. This CDR3 region has 13 residues. Germline CDR1 SNHLY, CDR2 FYNNEI. The CDR3 region is CASYASGYYEQYF. The CDR3 nucleotides read TGTGCCAGCTACGCCTCAGGGTACTACGAGCAGTACTTC.

This clone appeared a single time. The chain recombines TRBV7-6 with TRBJ1-1; D is unclear. The CDR3 length is 18 residues. The V gene lost 4 bases and the J gene lost 3 bases, with 24 bases spanning the gap. CDR1 is SGHVS and CDR2 is FNYEAQ in the germline V gene. As DNA, the CDR3 is TGTGCCAGCAGCTCGCTCGAATTTGGTCCGGGGTGGGACACTGAAGCTTTCTTT. Encoded protein: CASSSLEFGPGWDTEAFF.

V gene TRBV27 combines with J gene TRBJ1-1; TRBD1 aligns across 11 bases. The germline V gene encodes CDR1 MNHEY and CDR2 SMNVEV (reference sequence). The CDR3 runs 14 residues. V lost 8 bases and J lost 3; bases outside the gene matches: 5. CDR3 DNA: TGTGCCAGCGGACAGGGGGCTGGGTACACTGAAGCTTTCTTT. Protein product: CASGQGAGYTEAFF.

This clone was seen once. This rearrangement joins TRBV27 to TRBJ2-7; D might be TRBD1 (5 bases). V was clipped by 8 bases and J by 7 bases, with 18 bases between them. CDR3 length: 13 residues. Germline lookup yields CDR1 MNHEY and CDR2 SMNVEV (reference sequence). This CDR3 reads CASGQTVSGEQYF. Here the CDR3 DNA reads TGTGCCAGCGGGCAGACAGTCTCTGGGGAGCAGTACTTC.

The chain is built from TRBV7-6 and TRBJ1-4; D is ambiguous. The CDR3 has 16 residues. V was trimmed by 4 bases and J by 5 bases, leaving 17 bases between them. Per the germline V gene, CDR1 is SGHVS and CDR2 is FNYEAQ. The CDR3 here is CASSSFSGSSNEKLFF. Written as DNA, the CDR3 is TGTGCCAGCAGCTCCTTTTCCGGGTCTTCAAATGAAAAACTGTTTTTT.

Notes on this clone: One end of the junction is discordant with germline, which a read error may explain. The chain uses TRBV6-8 and TRBJ1-2, with 10 nucleotides matching TRBD1. The germline CDR1 and CDR2 sequences are MNHGY and SAAAGT. This CDR3 spans 14 amino acids. DNA for the CDR3: TGTGCCAACAGTCCCGGGACAGGGGACTATGGCTACACCTTC. Residues: CANSPGTGDYGYTF.

The chain carries TRBV6-5 and TRBJ1-1; no clear D gene. Germline assignment: CDR1 MNHEY and CDR2 SVGAGI. Trimming took off 2 bases at V and 0 bases at J, with 4 bases between the two ends. The CDR3 has 13 amino acids. This CDR3 is CASSYEMNTEAFF. In DNA form, the CDR3 reads TGTGCCAGCAGTTACGAGATGAACACTGAAGCTTTCTTT.